These 31 T cell receptor beta chains originate from one sample sequenced in a study of T cell repertoires in cytomegalovirus infection (dated by TCRdb to the late 2010s). These receptors are not linked to any known antigen. What the treatment or condition label conveys for this sample: in vitro stimulation with specific CMV peptide epitopes to enrich CMV-specific T cells. Data came from an Illumina HiSeq 1500. In TCRdb, the public reads were trimmed at Q25 with fastp and aligned with MiXCR, with productive beta chains retained. Merged by CDR3 protein, the rows form single entries marked with the most common genes and DNA. Recorded for this sample are about 740,000 distinct CDR3 sequences; around 30% of them occurred a single time. Clones ranked in the top ten supply about 18% of the sample. This specimen was cultured PBMCs, taken from culture after CMV antigen stimulation. These receptors originate from a human donor in good health (CMV status not recorded). Some clones in this sample may be carry-over from other donors' samples.

This clonotype was observed at least ten times. This chain links TRBV7-2 with TRBJ1-1; no clear D gene. In germline, CDR1 is SGHTA, CDR2 FQGNSA. V lost 2 bases and J lost 0, with 4 bases in between. This CDR3 region has 13 residues. CDR3 coding DNA: TGTGCCAGCAGCTTAATTATGAACACTGAAGCTTTCTTT. Encoded protein: CASSLIMNTEAFF.

This clonotype was seen just once. This sequence joins TRBV27 and TRBJ2-3, with TRBD2 identical over 11 bases. The trim removed 5 bases at V and 3 bases at J, leaving 19 bases unmatched. The CDR3 is 20 residues long. CDR1 and CDR2 (germline): MNHEY, SMNVEV (reference sequence). DNA of the CDR3: TGTGCCAGCAGTGCCCAGGGTATAGCGGGAGGGCCCTCGCGAACAGATACGCAGTATTTT. Its protein product is CASSAQGIAGGPSRTDTQYF.

The rearrangement links TRBV3-1 to TRBJ1-2; D perhaps matches TRBD1 (5 bases). The CDR3 loop spans 14 amino acids. V gave up 0 bases and J gave up 7 bases, with 12 bases separating them. Germline V gene sequence: CDR1 LGHDT, CDR2 YNNKEL (reference sequence). The CDR3: CASSQEEGRSGYTF. The CDR3 nucleotides are TGTGCCAGCAGCCAAGAGGAGGGGCGGTCTGGCTACACCTTC.

This chain links TRBV10-3 with TRBJ1-4; D perhaps matches TRBD1 (6 bases). Trimming left V 2 bases short and J 0 bases short, with 7 bases between. The V gene's germline CDR1 is ENHRY and CDR2 SYGVKD. This CDR3 has 15 residues. CDR3 sequence: CAISEQGSTNEKLFF. CDR3 DNA: TGTGCCATCAGTGAGCAGGGGTCAACTAATGAAAAACTGTTTTTT.

The V gene is TRBV12-3 or TRBV12-4, the J gene TRBJ1-2; TRBD1 matches 7 bases. This CDR3 contains 14 residues. J lost 4 bases, V lost 7 bases, and 9 bases had no gene match. The CDR3 bases are TGTGCCAGCACCTTGGGACAGACCTTCTATGGCTACACCTTC. It encodes CASTLGQTFYGYTF.

This sequence joins TRBV15 and TRBJ2-1, with D uncertain. CDR1 LNHNV and CDR2 YYDKDF come from the germline V gene (reference sequence). The CDR3 extends over 13 amino acids. The germline V and J ends were trimmed by 0 bases and 9 bases, with 9 bases remaining between them. The DNA for the CDR3 is TGTGCCACCAGCAGAGATCGAATCGGTGAGCAGTTCTTC. Translating gives CATSRDRIGEQFF.

This clonotype was counted between two and nine times. The V gene is TRBV27, the J gene TRBJ2-1; 10 nucleotides line up with TRBD1. The CDR3 extends over 15 amino acids. Germline CDR1 and CDR2: MNHEY and SMNVEV (reference sequence). V lost 2 bases and J lost 4; bases outside the gene matches: 2. In DNA, the CDR3 is TGTGCCAGCAGTTTAGCGGACAGGGGGTACAATGAGCAGTTCTTC. This translates into CASSLADRGYNEQFF.

This clonotype was detected a few times. The chain is built from TRBV19 and TRBJ1-2; 8 bases map to TRBD1. With V trimmed by 3 bases and J by 3 bases, 6 bases remained unmatched. This CDR3 region has 15 residues. Germline loops: CDR1 LNHDA, CDR2 SQIVND (reference sequence). The CDR3 loop reads CASSMARGPDYGYTF. The CDR3 bases are TGTGCCAGTAGTATGGCCAGGGGGCCCGACTATGGCTACACCTTC.

The chain carries TRBV20-1 and TRBJ2-1; D not certain. The CDR3 consists of 14 residues. Trimming cost V 3 bases and J 5 bases, with 14 bases left between them. In germline, CDR1 is DFQATT, CDR2 SNEGSKA (reference sequence). The CDR3 DNA reads TGCAGTGCTAGGCCTATGGGGAACAACAATGAGCAGTTCTTC. It yields the protein CSARPMGNNNEQFF.

V and J are TRBV20-1 and TRBJ2-3, with TRBD1 matching 7 bases. V lost 4 bases and J lost 2; bases outside the gene matches: 3. The CDR3 sequence is 13 residues long. Germline lookup yields CDR1 DFQATT and CDR2 SNEGSKA (reference sequence). The CDR3 reads CSATGQVTDTQYF. In DNA, the CDR3 is TGCAGTGCTACTGGACAGGTCACAGATACGCAGTATTTT.

This clonotype was detected a few times. The chain employs TRBV11-3 and TRBJ2-1; 8 nucleotides match TRBD2. J lost 6 bases, V lost 5 bases, and 6 bases had no gene match. The V gene's germline CDR1 is SGHNT and CDR2 YENEEA. The CDR3 covers 14 residues. As DNA, the CDR3 is TGTGCCAGCAGCCCCGGGGGGGCGGGCAATGAGCAGTTCTTC. Translated: CASSPGGAGNEQFF. The full variable domain, its missing parts supplied by reference TRBV11-3 and TRBJ2-1, is EAGVVQSPRYKIIEKKQPVAFWCNPISGHNTLYWYLQNLGQGPELLIRYENEEAVDDSQLPKDRFSAERLKGVDSTLKIQPAELGDSAVYLCASSPGGAGNEQFFGPGTRLTVL.

The chain links TRBV20-1 to TRBJ2-3, with D maybe TRBD1 (6 bases). The germline V gene encodes CDR1 DFQATT and CDR2 SNEGSKA (reference sequence). This CDR3 is built from 13 residues. V was shortened by 1 base and J by 13 bases, with 18 bases between the two germline ends. CDR3 residues: CSARANRVQREYF. The DNA for the CDR3 is TGCAGTGCTAGAGCTAACAGGGTTCAAAGAGAGTATTTT.

V is TRBV20-1 and J is TRBJ1-2; D gene ambiguous. This CDR3 spans 13 amino acids. Germline CDR1 is DFQATT and CDR2 is SNEGSKA (reference sequence). Trimming removed 3 bases from V and 4 bases from J, with 12 bases in between. DNA of the CDR3: TGCAGTGCTAGCGGTTTATCAATCTATGGCTACACCTTC. As protein: CSASGLSIYGYTF.

V gene TRBV28 combines with J gene TRBJ1-2, with TRBD1 as a possible D gene (6 bases). From germline, CDR1 is MDHEN and CDR2 SYDVKM. This CDR3 spans 12 amino acids. Trimming cost V 7 bases and J 4 bases, with 10 bases left between them. CDR3 sequence: CASKKDSYGYTF. The CDR3 nucleotides read TGTGCCAGCAAAAAGGACAGCTATGGCTACACCTTC.

The V call is TRBV4-2, the J call TRBJ2-1, with D uncertain. This CDR3 region has 13 residues. Germline CDR1 reads LGHNA; CDR2 reads YNFKEQ. Trimming took 2 bases from V and 4 from J, leaving 6 bases between them. In DNA, the CDR3 is TGTGCCAGCAGCCAAATAAGTTACAATGAGCAGTTCTTC. The encoded protein is CASSQISYNEQFF.

J is TRBJ2-7 and V is TRBV25-1; D is unclear. The V end lost 10 bases, the J end lost 6 bases, and 22 bases lay between the germline ends. CDR1 is MGHDK, CDR2 SYGVNS, per germline. This CDR3 has 14 amino acids. CDR3 sequence: CANNDGPMYCEQYF. The CDR3 coding sequence is TGTGCCAACAACGACGGACCAATGTACTGCGAGCAGTACTTC.

At least ten counts were recorded for this clonotype. This chain links TRBV7-2 with TRBJ2-1; no clear D. The CDR3 sequence is 12 residues long. V was pared by 2 bases and J by 3 bases, with 2 bases between. The germline CDR1 and CDR2 sequences are SGHTA and FQGNSA. This CDR3 is CASSLNYNEQFF. The DNA of the CDR3 is TGTGCCAGCAGCTTAAACTACAATGAGCAGTTCTTC.

The chain recombines TRBV7-2 with TRBJ2-3; no firm D call. Germline assignment: CDR1 SGHTA and CDR2 FQGNSA. The germline V and J ends were trimmed by 1 base and 6 bases, with 14 bases remaining between them. The CDR3 is made up of 15 amino acids. CDR3 nucleotides: TGTGCCAGCAGCTTAGGGCAAAACCTCGAGGATACGCAGTATTTT. The encoded protein is CASSLGQNLEDTQYF.

The V call is TRBV10-3, the J call TRBJ1-3, with 9 bases fitting TRBD1. Germline loops: CDR1 ENHRY, CDR2 SYGVKD. The CDR3 sequence is 16 residues long. J was trimmed by 0 bases and V by 6 bases; bases with no gene match: 6. The CDR3 DNA reads TGTGCCATCAGAGAGCCGGGACAGGGCTCTGGAAACACCATATATTTT. It yields the protein CAIREPGQGSGNTIYF.

The table lists this clonotype with a few counts. The chain employs TRBV7-8 and TRBJ2-1, with D perhaps assigned TRBD1 or TRBD2 (5 bases each). CDR1 is SGHVS, CDR2 FQNEAQ, per germline. The CDR3 sequence is 17 residues long. Trimming took 5 bases from V and 0 from J, leaving 17 bases between them. For the CDR3, the DNA is TGTGCCAGCAGCCGATTGAGGGGCCGGATCTCCTACAATGAGCAGTTCTTC. It yields the protein CASSRLRGRISYNEQFF.

V gene TRBV7-2 combines with J gene TRBJ1-2; tentative D call: TRBD1 (5 bases). The germline V and J ends were trimmed by 5 bases and 3 bases, with 13 bases remaining between them. The CDR3 consists of 14 residues. Germline assignment: CDR1 SGHTA and CDR2 FQGNSA. This chain's CDR3 is CASSPMTAYYGYTF. The CDR3 DNA is TGTGCCAGCAGCCCAATGACAGCCTACTATGGCTACACCTTC.

The chain carries TRBV12-3 or TRBV12-4 and TRBJ1-1; D possibly corresponds to TRBD1 (5 bases). CDR3 size: 14 residues. The V gene lost 6 bases and the J gene lost 3 bases, with 14 bases spanning the gap. The CDR3: CASSSNLGDTEAFF. CDR3 DNA sequence: TGTGCCAGCAGCTCTAATCTAGGGGACACTGAAGCTTTCTTT.

The V gene is TRBV12-3 or TRBV12-4, the J gene TRBJ1-1, with unresolved D. The CDR3 contains 14 residues. V lost 5 bases, J lost 6 bases, and 16 bases lay in between. The CDR3 reads CASSTGYQDAEAFF. The CDR3 bases are TGTGCCAGCAGTACCGGGTATCAGGACGCTGAAGCTTTCTTT.

V is TRBV2 and J is TRBJ2-5; TRBD2 matches 13 bases. The J segment lost 3 bases and the V segment lost 7 bases, leaving 2 bases of the junction unmatched. The length of the CDR3 is 14 residues. The germline V gene has CDR1 SNHLY and CDR2 FYNNEI. CDR3 DNA: TGTGCCAGCAAAGGACTAGCGGGGGAAGAGACCCAGTACTTC. Translating gives CASKGLAGEETQYF.

This clonotype was recorded at least ten times. This sequence joins TRBV7-8 and TRBJ2-2; TRBD2 matches 7 bases. Germline V lookup: CDR1 SGHVS, CDR2 FQNEAQ. CDR3 size: 15 residues. Trimming removed 1 base from V and 8 bases from J; junction bases left unmatched: 7. DNA of the CDR3: TGTGCCAGCAGCTTAGTTCGGACCGGGAGGGGGGAGCTGTTTTTT. This gives the protein CASSLVRTGRGELFF.

The CDR3 here is CASSQVVAGGGETQYF. The CDR3 DNA is TGCGCCAGCAGCCAGGTGGTAGCGGGAGGGGGGGAGACCCAGTACTTC. The rearrangement links TRBV4-3 to TRBJ2-5, with 11 bases that match TRBD2. CDR1 and CDR2 (germline): LGHNA, YSLEER. The J segment lost 5 bases and the V segment lost 3 bases, leaving 8 bases of the junction unmatched. The length of the CDR3 is 16 residues.

The V and J genes are TRBV20-1 and TRBJ2-5, with D unresolved. V gave up 5 bases and J gave up 4 bases, with 8 bases separating them. The germline V gene encodes CDR1 DFQATT and CDR2 SNEGSKA (reference sequence). The CDR3 consists of 11 residues. The CDR3 sequence: CSAQLRETQYF. The CDR3 region has the DNA TGCAGTGCTCAGTTACGAGAGACCCAGTACTTC.

The rearrangement joins TRBV12-3 or TRBV12-4 to TRBJ1-6; D perhaps matches TRBD1 (6 bases). V lost 6 bases to trimming and J lost 9 bases, with 18 bases between them. The CDR3 has 15 amino acids. The chain's CDR3 is CASSSAQGLGSPLHF. Written as DNA, the CDR3 is TGTGCCAGCAGCTCTGCACAGGGTTTAGGTTCACCCCTCCACTTT.

The chain uses TRBV6-2 or TRBV6-3 and TRBJ2-1; D remains ambiguous. The germline CDR1 and CDR2 sequences are MNHEY and SVGEGT. Trimming shortened V by 2 bases and J by 8 bases, and 7 bases separated the two germline ends. The CDR3 is made up of 12 amino acids. This CDR3 reads CASSYGPDEQFF. The DNA of the CDR3 is TGTGCCAGCAGTTACGGTCCGGATGAGCAGTTCTTC.

In this sample, this clonotype turned up a few times. The rearrangement joins TRBV28 to TRBJ1-1; the match to TRBD1 covers 9 bases. With 4 bases clipped from V and 0 bases from J, the junction kept 6 bases outside the gene matches. The germline V gene encodes CDR1 MDHEN and CDR2 SYDVKM. The CDR3 length is 16 residues. This CDR3 reads CASSSNRGRMNTEAFF. As DNA, the CDR3 is TGTGCCAGCAGTTCCAACAGGGGGCGGATGAACACTGAAGCTTTCTTT.

This clonotype has a handful of counts. V is TRBV6-1 and J is TRBJ2-7; TRBD1 matches at 7 bases. The CDR3 runs to 16 residues. Germline assignment: CDR1 MNHNS and CDR2 SASEGT. J gave up 7 bases and V 2 bases, and 14 bases lay outside the gene matches. The CDR3 here is CASSERQPRQGREQYF. The CDR3 coding sequence is TGTGCCAGCAGTGAACGTCAGCCCCGACAGGGCCGAGAGCAGTACTTC.